A single sample gave rise to the 18 T cell receptor beta chains below, sequenced in a study of blood T cell repertoires in COVID-19. Data came from immunoSEQ multiplex PCR; TCRdb stores just in-frame clones and leaves some out. Among approximately 76,000 clones, over 65% were seen once, and the ten largest hold roughly 36%. Sequencing was done on a sample of peripheral blood. The source is a woman between 70 and 85 years old with acute or convalescent COVID-19.

V usage is TRBV5-1 and J usage is TRBJ2-5; D may be TRBD1 (6 bases). Germline V gene data show CDR1 as SGHRS and CDR2 as YFSETQ. Trimming stripped 5 bases from V and 2 bases from J, with 10 bases between. The CDR3 contains 13 residues. The CDR3 spells CASSHGQQETQYF. The CDR3 DNA reads as TGCGCCAGCAGTCATGGACAGCAAGAGACCCAGTACTTC.

The chain links TRBV30 to TRBJ1-6; D is undetermined. Trimming pared 2 bases from V and 8 bases from J, leaving 10 bases between. Germline V gene sequence: CDR1 GTSNPN, CDR2 SVGIG (reference sequence). The CDR3 covers 13 residues. The CDR3 DNA follows: TGTGCCTGGAGTCTTCTGGGAGATTCACCCCTCCACTTT. Encoded protein: CAWSLLGDSPLHF.

This chain links TRBV11-2 with TRBJ1-5; 9 bases agree with TRBD1. The CDR3 loop spans 15 amino acids. Germline lookup yields CDR1 SGHAT and CDR2 FQNNGV. J gave up 3 bases and V 5 bases, and 5 bases lay outside the gene matches. CDR3 nucleotide sequence: TGTGCCAGCAGCCCCGACAGGGGGATCAATCAGCCCCAGCATTTT. Protein: CASSPDRGINQPQHF.

The chain has TRBV10-1 and TRBJ1-4, with D tentatively TRBD1 (5 bases). This CDR3 is 14 amino acids long. Trimming pared 6 bases from V and 6 bases from J, leaving 14 bases between. The germline gives CDR1 WNHNN, CDR2 SYGVQD (reference sequence). In DNA form, the CDR3 reads TGCGCCAGCAGGCGGGACGTCAGGGATGAAAAACTGTTTTTT. Its protein product is CASRRDVRDEKLFF.

The chain is built from TRBV29-1 and TRBJ2-5; weak D call: TRBD2 (6 bases). The ends were cut back, 5 bases at V and 4 bases at J, with 17 bases in the middle. The CDR3 sequence is 14 residues long. The germline CDR1 and CDR2 sequences are SQVTM and ANQGSEA. In DNA, the CDR3 is TGCAGCGTTAGGATGGAGGGGCGAGGAGAGACCCAGTACTTC. Translated, it gives CSVRMEGRGETQYF.

V is TRBV6-1 and J is TRBJ2-4; D is possibly TRBD1 (5 bases). CDR1 is MNHNS and CDR2 is SASEGT in the germline V gene. The CDR3 covers 18 residues. V lost 4 bases to trimming and J lost 1 base, with 20 bases between them. The CDR3 nucleotides read TGTGCCAGCAGTGGCCGTGTTTCGGCCAGGGCGGCCAAAAACATTCAGTACTTC. It codes for CASSGRVSARAAKNIQYF.

V usage is TRBV28 and J usage is TRBJ2-7, with 10 bases identical to TRBD1. The CDR3 sequence is 16 residues long. Germline-derived CDR1 and CDR2 are MDHEN and SYDVKM. The trim removed 7 bases at V and 1 base at J, leaving 10 bases unmatched. CDR3 residues: CASTVARDRGSYEQYF. CDR3 sequence (DNA): TGTGCCAGCACCGTAGCCCGGGACAGGGGATCCTACGAGCAGTACTTC.

V is TRBV5-1 and J is TRBJ1-4, with TRBD1 matching over 8 bases. CDR3 length equals 15 residues. After removal of 7 bases from V and 3 bases from J, the junction contained 8 bases not matched to a gene. In germline, CDR1 is SGHRS, CDR2 YFSETQ. The CDR3 sequence: CASGRQGWANEKLFF. The CDR3 DNA reads as TGCGCCAGCGGCAGACAGGGGTGGGCTAATGAAAAACTGTTTTTT.

This clone appeared a few times. CDR3 amino acids: CASSIGRSRVDYGYTF. CDR3 nucleotide sequence: TGTGCCAGTAGTATAGGGAGATCCCGGGTTGACTATGGCTACACCTTC. J is TRBJ1-2 and V is TRBV19; D call uncertain. Per the germline V gene, CDR1 is LNHDA and CDR2 is SQIVND (reference sequence). The ends were cut back, 1 base at V and 3 bases at J, with 15 bases in the middle. The CDR3 has 16 amino acids.

The gene calls are TRBV28 and TRBJ2-5; D not certain. The CDR3 is 16 amino acids. The germline gives CDR1 MDHEN, CDR2 SYDVKM. V was pared by 5 bases and J by 2 bases, with 18 bases between. In DNA, the CDR3 is TGTGCCAGCAGTCGCACCCTCCCAGGCGCACAAGAGACCCAGTACTTC. Translation gives CASSRTLPGAQETQYF. The variable domain in full, with the rest retrieved from reference TRBV28 and TRBJ2-5, is DVKVTQSSRYLVKRTGEKVFLECVQDMDHENMFWYRQDPGLGLRLIYFSYDVKMKEKGDIPEGYSVSREKKERFSLILESASTNQTSMYLCASSRTLPGAQETQYFGPGTRLLVL.

This sequence joins TRBV5-4 and TRBJ1-6; perhaps TRBD1 as D (6 bases). The CDR3 extends over 14 amino acids. Germline V lookup: CDR1 SGHNT, CDR2 YYREEE (reference sequence). Between the trimmed V and J ends, which lost 4 bases and 8 bases, there was a span of 13 bases. Here the CDR3 reads CASSGNRQDSPLHF. CDR3 bases: TGTGCCAGCAGCGGGAACCGACAGGATTCACCCCTCCACTTT. Drawing the rest from reference TRBV5-4 and TRBJ1-6, the complete variable domain is ETGVTQSPTHLIKTRGQQVTLRCSSQSGHNTVSWYQQALGQGPQFIFQYYREEENGRGNFPPRFSGLQFPNYSSELNVNALELDDSALYLCASSGNRQDSPLHFGNGTRLTVT.

The chain joins TRBV7-8 to TRBJ1-1, with a weak D call TRBD1 (5 bases). The CDR3 length is 16 residues. The V end lost 2 bases, the J end lost 8 bases, and 21 bases lay between the germline ends. The germline gives CDR1 SGHVS, CDR2 FQNEAQ. The CDR3 protein is CASSLISSRQISEAFF. Here the CDR3 DNA reads TGTGCCAGCAGCTTAATTAGCTCCAGACAGATTTCAGAAGCTTTCTTT.

The chain carries TRBV7-2 and TRBJ2-1; perhaps TRBD2 as D (5 bases). V lost 5 bases, J lost 7 bases, and 21 bases lay in between. This CDR3 has 16 residues. The germline CDR1 and CDR2 sequences are SGHTA and FQGNSA. The CDR3 DNA follows: TGTGCCAGCAGCCCGGGATCGACGGGCCTCAAAAATGAGCAGTTCTTC. This codes for CASSPGSTGLKNEQFF.

The chain is built from TRBV6-5 and TRBJ2-1; 9 nucleotides match TRBD1. Germline V gene lookup returns CDR1 MNHEY and CDR2 SVGAGI. The CDR3 is made up of 14 amino acids. V was pared by 6 bases and J by 0 bases, with 0 bases of the junction left unmatched. The CDR3 DNA follows: TGTGCCAGCAGGACAGGGGGCTCCTACAATGAGCAGTTCTTC. It codes for CASRTGGSYNEQFF.

The chain links TRBV6-6 to TRBJ2-3; 8 bases line up with TRBD2. Unmatched junction bases numbered 5, after V lost 7 bases and J lost 2 bases. The germline V gene has CDR1 MNHNY and CDR2 SVGAGI (reference sequence). The CDR3 has 14 residues. The CDR3 sequence is CASTTGGNTDTQYF. The CDR3 bases are TGTGCCAGCACGACGGGAGGGAACACAGATACGCAGTATTTT.

The chain carries TRBV10-3 and TRBJ2-1; 8 bases agree with TRBD2. This CDR3 contains 15 residues. V dropped 6 bases and J dropped 7; count of bases not matched to a gene: 11. The germline CDR1 and CDR2 sequences are ENHRY and SYGVKD. The CDR3 DNA reads TGTGCCATCAGCGGCCCGGGACTAGTGGGGAATGAGCAGTTCTTC. As protein: CAISGPGLVGNEQFF.

The rearrangement links TRBV19 to TRBJ2-5; 12 bases align to TRBD1. Germline V lookup: CDR1 LNHDA, CDR2 SQIVND (reference sequence). This CDR3 comprises 15 residues. The ends lost 4 bases at V and 5 bases at J; junction bases unmatched: 5. The CDR3 DNA reads TGTGCCAGTAGTACCGGGACAGGGGGCACGGAGACCCAGTACTTC. It is translated as CASSTGTGGTETQYF.

This chain links TRBV15 with TRBJ1-2, with 9 positions matching TRBD1. The CDR3 totals 16 residues. The germline V gene encodes CDR1 LNHNV and CDR2 YYDKDF (reference sequence). Trimming took 0 bases from V and 2 from J; bases not matched to a gene: 4. CDR3 region: CATSRDRGTGNYGYTF. The CDR3, as DNA: TGTGCCACCAGCAGAGATCGGGGGACAGGGAACTATGGCTACACCTTC.